Shown below are 13 T cell receptor beta chains from a single sample sequenced in a study of blood T cell repertoires in COVID-19. TCRdb's table, derived via immunoSEQ multiplex PCR, lists solely in-frame clones and lacks some. This table holds 90,000 to 130,000 clones, about 85% found once. Input material: peripheral blood. The receptors were sampled from a woman aged 65 to 85 with acute or convalescent COVID-19.

CDR3 bases: TGTGCCAGCAGCGTCCCGGGACTAGCGGGGGGGACCACAGATACGCAGTATTTT. It specifies CASSVPGLAGGTTDTQYF. J is TRBJ2-3 and V is TRBV5-6, with 16 nucleotides matching TRBD2. The CDR3 runs 18 residues. Trimming removed 4 bases from V and 2 bases from J; junction bases left unmatched: 7. The germline gives CDR1 SGHDT, CDR2 YYEEEE.

The rearrangement joins TRBV6-2 or TRBV6-3 to TRBJ2-7; D is perhaps TRBD2 (6 bases). Trimming left V 4 bases short and J 0 bases short, with 13 bases between. The CDR3 has 15 residues. The V gene's germline CDR1 is MNHEY and CDR2 SVGEGT. The CDR3 sequence: CASSSPGVSSYEQYV. The CDR3 region has the DNA TGTGCCAGCAGTTCGCCGGGGGTAAGCTCCTACGAGCAGTACGTC.

The chain combines TRBV14 with TRBJ1-2; possibly TRBD1 for D (5 bases). The germline gives CDR1 SGHDN, CDR2 FVKESK. This CDR3 region has 13 residues. The germline V and J ends were trimmed by 2 bases and 8 bases, with 12 bases remaining between them. DNA of the CDR3: TGTGCCAGCAGCCAAATCCTGACAGACGGCTACACCTTC. Its translation: CASSQILTDGYTF.

The chain is built from TRBV6-1 and TRBJ1-5, with a weak D call TRBD1 (5 bases). CDR1 and CDR2 (germline): MNHNS, SASEGT. This CDR3 is built from 13 residues. V lost 8 bases and J lost 4, with 12 bases in between. DNA for the CDR3: TGTGCCAGCTCAGGGATTGCAAATCAGCCCCAGCATTTT. Protein sequence: CASSGIANQPQHF.

The chain combines TRBV14 with TRBJ1-2, with 7 bases fitting TRBD1. The CDR3 length is 14 residues. The V and J ends lost 0 bases and 7 bases, in that order; junction bases with no gene match: 5. Germline V gene data show CDR1 as SGHDN and CDR2 as FVKESK. The CDR3 region has the DNA TGTGCCAGCAGCCAAGAATGGGACAGTAGTGGCTACACCTTC. Its protein product is CASSQEWDSSGYTF.

J is TRBJ1-2 and V is TRBV10-3; 11 nucleotides line up with TRBD1. The CDR3 loop spans 14 amino acids. With V trimmed by 6 bases and J by 7 bases, 7 bases remained unmatched. The germline V gene has CDR1 ENHRY and CDR2 SYGVKD. CDR3 nucleotide sequence: TGTGCCATCAGCGCGGGACAGGGGGTAGGTGGCTACACCTTC. It specifies CAISAGQGVGGYTF.

Only one count was recorded for this clone. The same CDR3 is also encoded by other DNA sequences in this sample. The J gene is TRBJ1-2, the V gene TRBV29-1; 7 bases line up with TRBD1. The CDR3 is 12 amino acids. After removal of 4 bases from V and 2 bases from J, the junction contained 1 base not matched to a gene. The germline V gene has CDR1 SQVTM and CDR2 ANQGSEA. CDR3 protein: CSVGGQNYGYTF. The CDR3 coding sequence is TGCAGCGTTGGGGGACAGAACTATGGCTACACCTTC.

The CDR3 is CAIKGQGGDGYTF. As DNA, the CDR3 is TGTGCCATCAAAGGACAGGGAGGGGATGGCTACACCTTC. The J gene is TRBJ1-2, the V gene TRBV10-3, with 8 bases matching TRBD1. Unmatched junction bases numbered 7, after V lost 7 bases and J lost 6 bases. The CDR3 has 13 amino acids. Germline CDR1 is ENHRY and CDR2 is SYGVKD.

This sequence joins TRBV14 and TRBJ1-2; 9 nucleotides align to TRBD1. Trimming took 4 bases from V and 4 from J; bases not matched to a gene: 10. This CDR3 region has 16 residues. The germline V gene encodes CDR1 SGHDN and CDR2 FVKESK. CDR3 DNA: TGTGCCAGCAGCCGTAACCCCGGGACAGGGCTCTATGGCTACACCTTC. It translates to CASSRNPGTGLYGYTF.

The chain employs TRBV6-2 or TRBV6-3 and TRBJ1-1; no clear D. Trimming removed 2 bases from V and 2 bases from J, with 9 bases in between. The CDR3 has 14 amino acids. CDR1 and CDR2 (germline): MNHEY, SVGEGT. CDR3 region: CASSYGQANTEAFF. The DNA for the CDR3 is TGTGCCAGCAGTTACGGGCAGGCCAACACTGAAGCTTTCTTT.

The sample holds one count of this clone. The chain employs TRBV9 and TRBJ1-5; D is unresolved. Germline V lookup: CDR1 SGDLS, CDR2 YYNGEE. This CDR3 has 14 amino acids. Between the trimmed V and J ends, which lost 0 bases and 7 bases, there was a span of 11 bases. The CDR3: CASSVAGSDQPQHF. In DNA form, the CDR3 reads TGTGCCAGCAGCGTAGCGGGGAGCGACCAGCCCCAGCATTTT.

The chain recombines TRBV5-6 with TRBJ2-7; maybe TRBD1 (5 bases). This CDR3 is 14 amino acids long. Germline V gene lookup returns CDR1 SGHDT and CDR2 YYEEEE. V was pared by 0 bases and J by 4 bases, with 11 bases between. The CDR3 DNA sequence: TGTGCCAGCAGCTTGGCCTTGACAGTTTACGAGCAGTACTTC. Amino acids: CASSLALTVYEQYF.

V is TRBV29-1 and J is TRBJ2-7; 14 bases match TRBD2. CDR3 length equals 14 residues. V shed 6 bases and J 4 bases; nucleotides not matched to a gene: 5. Germline V gene sequence: CDR1 SQVTM, CDR2 ANQGSEA. The CDR3 sequence is CSVTGTSGSYEQYF. In nucleotides, the CDR3 is TGCAGCGTCACCGGGACTAGCGGGAGTTACGAGCAGTACTTC.